What follows are 27 T cell receptor beta chains derived from one specimen sequenced in a study of response to subunit inactivated influenza vaccine. TCRdb re-derived calls from the RT-PCR reads in MiXCR, one entry per CDR3 protein. This sample yields just over 300,000 distinct CDR3 sequences, of which 22% are seen a single time; about a tenth belongs to the top ten. Material: PBMCs from blood, obtained approximately 20 months after vaccination. These receptors were collected from a man between 45 and 75 years old who received an inactivated influenza vaccine.

CDR3 protein: CASSLARGAQNTEAFF. The DNA for the CDR3 is TGCGCCAGCAGCTTGGCCCGGGGGGCCCAGAACACTGAAGCTTTCTTT. The V and J genes are TRBV5-1 and TRBJ1-1; possibly TRBD1 for D (6 bases). Germline CDR1 reads SGHRS; CDR2 reads YFSETQ. The CDR3 is made up of 16 amino acids. The ends were cut back, 0 bases at V and 1 base at J, with 13 bases in the middle.

A few counts support this clonotype. This chain links TRBV15 with TRBJ1-3; 7 nucleotides match TRBD1. The CDR3 consists of 14 residues. Trimming removed 3 bases from V and 7 bases from J; junction bases left unmatched: 6. CDR1 and CDR2 (germline): LNHNV, YYDKDF (reference sequence). The CDR3 reads CATSRGGQANTIYF. In DNA, the CDR3 is TGTGCCACCAGCAGGGGAGGACAGGCGAACACCATATATTTT.

This clonotype was picked up a small number of times. The chain carries TRBV2 and TRBJ2-1, with 9 bases fitting TRBD2. In germline, CDR1 is SNHLY, CDR2 FYNNEI. This CDR3 is 15 amino acids long. The V segment lost 3 bases and the J segment 4 bases; nucleotides outside the gene matches: 4. CDR3 sequence: CASSDRAGGYNEQFF. Here the CDR3 DNA reads TGTGCCAGCAGTGATAGGGCGGGAGGGTACAATGAGCAGTTCTTC.

The gene calls are TRBV20-1 and TRBJ1-6; D not certain. The CDR3 extends over 13 amino acids. V lost 0 bases and J 10 bases, leaving 10 bases between the germline ends. Per the germline V gene, CDR1 is DFQATT and CDR2 is SNEGSKA (reference sequence). The CDR3 here is CSARDPGGSPLHF. CDR3 sequence (DNA): TGCAGTGCTAGAGATCCAGGCGGATCACCCCTCCACTTT.

The V gene is TRBV7-2, the J gene TRBJ2-4; 7 bases are a match to TRBD2. The CDR3 has 13 amino acids. Looked up from germline, CDR1 is SGHTA and CDR2 is FQGNSA. Unmatched junction bases numbered 10, after V lost 4 bases and J lost 13 bases. CDR3 nucleotides: TGTGCCAGCAGCTCAAACTCCGGGGGACTACAGTACTTC. Protein sequence: CASSSNSGGLQYF.

This clonotype was counted between two and nine times. The gene calls are TRBV20-1 and TRBJ2-7; no clear D gene. This CDR3 has 12 amino acids. Germline values: CDR1 DFQATT, CDR2 SNEGSKA (reference sequence). Trimming stripped 6 bases from V and 0 bases from J, with 9 bases between. Here the CDR3 DNA reads TGCAGTGCACAGACCACCTCCTACGAGCAGTACTTC. Its protein is CSAQTTSYEQYF.

This clonotype came up many times. The V call is TRBV19, the J call TRBJ1-1; the D is unclear. The CDR3 totals 15 residues. CDR1 and CDR2 (germline): LNHDA, SQIVND (reference sequence). The V end lost 0 bases, the J end lost 5 bases, and 13 bases lay between the germline ends. The CDR3 spells CASSIDHVGWTEAFF. The CDR3 DNA reads as TGTGCCAGTAGTATAGATCACGTGGGCTGGACTGAAGCTTTCTTT.

The V call is TRBV11-2, the J call TRBJ1-1; possible D gene TRBD1, 6 bases. Germline V CDR1 and CDR2: SGHAT, FQNNGV. The CDR3 contains 15 residues. V was trimmed by 4 bases and J by 4 bases, leaving 16 bases between them. CDR3 residues: CASSSGGRGSTEAFF. CDR3 DNA sequence: TGTGCCAGCAGCTCCGGGGGGCGGGGATCCACTGAAGCTTTCTTT.

The chain recombines TRBV7-2 with TRBJ1-1, with D perhaps matching TRBD1 (5 bases). The CDR3 runs 13 residues. The V end was cut by 1 base, the J end by 7 bases, with 10 bases between. Germline V CDR1 and CDR2: SGHTA, FQGNSA. The CDR3 sequence: CASSLGAGLEAFF. In DNA form, the CDR3 reads TGTGCCAGCAGCTTAGGAGCGGGGCTTGAAGCTTTCTTT.

The V and J genes are TRBV20-1 and TRBJ1-2; the D gene is possibly TRBD1 (6 bases). The ends were cut back, 5 bases at V and 3 bases at J, with 13 bases in the middle. CDR1 and CDR2 (germline): DFQATT, SNEGSKA (reference sequence). CDR3 length: 13 amino acids. CDR3 residues: CSAAPGAYYGYTF. In DNA, the CDR3 is TGCAGTGCTGCTCCGGGGGCGTACTATGGCTACACCTTC.

The gene calls are TRBV12-3 or TRBV12-4 and TRBJ1-2, with TRBD1 matching over 7 bases. The V and J ends lost 5 bases and 6 bases, in that order; junction bases with no gene match: 9. The CDR3 totals 14 residues. The CDR3 here is CASSIGQVEDGYTF. Here the CDR3 DNA reads TGTGCCAGCAGTATCGGACAGGTGGAGGATGGCTACACCTTC.

The table lists this clonotype with many counts. The genes are TRBV29-1 and TRBJ2-3; D is uncertain. There are 15 residues in the CDR3. Per germline, CDR1 SQVTM and CDR2 ANQGSEA. V was shortened by 2 bases and J by 0 bases, with 12 bases between the two germline ends. CDR3 sequence reads: CSVESTPESTDTQYF. CDR3 DNA sequence: TGCAGCGTTGAATCAACTCCTGAAAGCACAGATACGCAGTATTTT.

J is TRBJ2-3 and V is TRBV4-1; unclear D gene. The CDR3 is 14 residues long. The V and J ends lost 0 bases and 2 bases respectively, with 6 bases between them. Per germline, CDR1 MGHRA and CDR2 YSYEKL. The DNA of the CDR3 is TGCGCCAGCAGCCAAGATGCCTACACAGATACGCAGTATTTT. This codes for CASSQDAYTDTQYF.

The table lists this clonotype with a few counts. The V gene is TRBV9, the J gene TRBJ1-6; TRBD1 is a possible D gene (6 bases). Germline assignment: CDR1 SGDLS and CDR2 YYNGEE. This CDR3 is 16 amino acids long. Trimming took 3 bases from V and 7 from J, leaving 17 bases between them. Written as DNA, the CDR3 is TGTGCCAGCAGCGACTCTTTGGGGGCAGACAATTCACCCCTCCACTTT. Its translation is CASSDSLGADNSPLHF.

The rearrangement joins TRBV6-6 to TRBJ1-5; D is perhaps TRBD1 (5 bases). The CDR3 covers 12 residues. V dropped 8 bases and J dropped 5 bases, with 10 bases sitting between them. Germline V gives CDR1 MNHNY, CDR2 SVGAGI (reference sequence). CDR3 loop: CASQVGDQPQHF. The CDR3 coding sequence is TGTGCCAGCCAGGTAGGGGATCAGCCCCAGCATTTT.

This clonotype was recorded once. V and J are TRBV12-3 or TRBV12-4 and TRBJ2-7; D is uncertain. The CDR3 loop spans 13 amino acids. Trimming removed 5 bases at V and 6 bases at J, with 14 bases between. Here the CDR3 reads CASSLSTWGEQYF. The CDR3 DNA reads TGTGCCAGCAGTCTCAGTACCTGGGGCGAGCAGTACTTC.

The V call is TRBV5-1, the J call TRBJ2-7, with D perhaps TRBD1 (6 bases). This CDR3 spans 15 amino acids. The ends were cut back, 3 bases at V and 2 bases at J, with 15 bases in the middle. Germline CDR1 reads SGHRS; CDR2 reads YFSETQ. The CDR3 coding sequence is TGCGCCAGCAGCTGGAGGACAGACCGCACCTACGAGCAGTACTTC. It yields the protein CASSWRTDRTYEQYF.

This clonotype was counted at least ten times. The chain uses TRBV6-5 and TRBJ1-2; TRBD1 aligns across 8 bases. The CDR3 runs to 18 residues. In germline, CDR1 is MNHEY, CDR2 SVGAGI. V was pared by 6 bases and J by 4 bases, with 19 bases of the junction left unmatched. The CDR3 loop reads CASSPTVLGTGYFYGYTF. CDR3 nucleotide sequence: TGTGCCAGCAGCCCCACGGTGCTGGGGACAGGCTACTTCTATGGCTACACCTTC.

The chain employs TRBV11-3 and TRBJ2-3, with 9 bases fitting TRBD1. With V trimmed by 5 bases and J by 8 bases, 11 bases remained unmatched. The CDR3 has 15 amino acids. CDR1 and CDR2 from the germline V gene are SGHNT and YENEEA. In DNA, the CDR3 is TGTGCCAGCAGCCCAACCGGGACAGGGCTCAGTACGCAGTATTTT. It codes for CASSPTGTGLSTQYF.

Many counts were recorded for this clonotype. The rearrangement uses TRBV5-1 and TRBJ1-6, with D hard to call. CDR1 is SGHRS and CDR2 is YFSETQ in the germline V gene. CDR3 length: 16 residues. V lost 0 bases and J lost 5, with 12 bases in between. The CDR3 region is CASSLGLTNNNSPLHF. CDR3 in DNA: TGCGCCAGCAGCTTGGGACTTACGAACAATAATTCACCCCTCCACTTT.

The chain combines TRBV5-1 with TRBJ2-1, with 8 nucleotides matching TRBD1. With V trimmed by 4 bases and J by 4 bases, 7 bases remained unmatched. From germline, CDR1 is SGHRS and CDR2 YFSETQ. The CDR3 loop spans 15 amino acids. DNA for the CDR3: TGCGCCAGCAGCCGCGCCGGGACAGGTTACAATGAGCAGTTCTTC. This codes for CASSRAGTGYNEQFF.

The rearrangement joins TRBV20-1 to TRBJ1-2; D possibly corresponds to TRBD1 (6 bases). Per germline, CDR1 DFQATT and CDR2 SNEGSKA (reference sequence). The V and J ends lost 4 bases and 0 bases respectively, with 9 bases between them. The CDR3 totals 13 residues. The chain's CDR3 is CSAIQGPNYGYTF. In nucleotides, the CDR3 is TGCAGTGCTATACAGGGACCTAACTATGGCTACACCTTC.

The sample holds a few counts of this clonotype. The J gene is TRBJ1-3, the V gene TRBV20-1; D is unclear. This CDR3 region has 16 residues. Trimming removed 0 bases from V and 0 bases from J, with 12 bases in between. Per germline, CDR1 DFQATT and CDR2 SNEGSKA (reference sequence). The CDR3 region has the DNA TGCAGTGCTAGAGATTCCACCGGGAGCTCTGGAAACACCATATATTTT. This sequence encodes CSARDSTGSSGNTIYF.

The sample holds a few counts of this clonotype. This chain joins TRBV20-1 and TRBJ1-2; 10 positions agree with TRBD1. The CDR3 consists of 13 residues. The germline gives CDR1 DFQATT, CDR2 SNEGSKA (reference sequence). The V gene end was trimmed by 8 bases and the J gene end by 5 bases; junction bases not matched to a gene: 8. The CDR3 DNA is TGCAGTCCGTCCCGGGACAGGGGTTATGGCTACACCTTC. This codes for CSPSRDRGYGYTF.

V gene TRBV4-1 combines with J gene TRBJ1-1, with TRBD1 as a possible D gene (6 bases). CDR3 length: 16 amino acids. The V and J ends lost 3 bases and 4 bases respectively, with 18 bases between them. Germline V gene lookup returns CDR1 MGHRA and CDR2 YSYEKL. For the CDR3, the DNA is TGCGCCAGCAGCCACTTGTACGGGGGCGGAGGCACTGAAGCTTTCTTT. This encodes CASSHLYGGGGTEAFF.

The chain has TRBV7-9 and TRBJ1-5; no clear D. CDR3 length equals 14 residues. Trimming took 5 bases from V and 5 from J, leaving 13 bases between them. Germline V gene sequence: CDR1 SEHNR, CDR2 FQNEAQ (reference sequence). In nucleotides, the CDR3 is TGTGCCAGCAGCCCGGATCGGAGGGATCAGCCCCAGCATTTT. Translation gives CASSPDRRDQPQHF.

This clonotype was recorded many times. This chain links TRBV5-1 with TRBJ1-1; no clear D. Germline CDR1 and CDR2: SGHRS and YFSETQ. Trimming removed 4 bases at V and 3 bases at J, with 10 bases between. The CDR3 is made up of 13 amino acids. The CDR3 sequence is CASSQSIDTEAFF. Here the CDR3 DNA reads TGCGCCAGCAGCCAAAGCATAGACACTGAAGCTTTCTTT.